This T cell receptor (beta chain) was identified in a study of graft-versus-host responses after intestinal transplantation. Study-level background: Recipients uniformly received anti-thymocyte globulin induction, followed by tacrolimus and steroids for three to four years.

V lost 4 bases and J lost 7, with 8 bases in between. This CDR3 has 12 residues. Germline V gene data show CDR1 as LNHDA and CDR2 as SQIVND (reference sequence). Clones were sequenced by immunoSEQ multiplex PCR, and TCRdb holds only the in-frame ones, with some missing. The profile shows about 98,000 clones, about 82% of them singletons. The sample in question was PBMCs, obtained 255 days after intestinal transplant. This TCR was recovered from a human patient who received an intestinal transplant, so some T cells may come from the graft donor. J is TRBJ1-5 and V is TRBV19; D gene ambiguous. CDR3 DNA: TGTGCCAGTAGTAACAGTAAGCAGCCCCAGCATTTT. It codes for CASSNSKQPQHF.